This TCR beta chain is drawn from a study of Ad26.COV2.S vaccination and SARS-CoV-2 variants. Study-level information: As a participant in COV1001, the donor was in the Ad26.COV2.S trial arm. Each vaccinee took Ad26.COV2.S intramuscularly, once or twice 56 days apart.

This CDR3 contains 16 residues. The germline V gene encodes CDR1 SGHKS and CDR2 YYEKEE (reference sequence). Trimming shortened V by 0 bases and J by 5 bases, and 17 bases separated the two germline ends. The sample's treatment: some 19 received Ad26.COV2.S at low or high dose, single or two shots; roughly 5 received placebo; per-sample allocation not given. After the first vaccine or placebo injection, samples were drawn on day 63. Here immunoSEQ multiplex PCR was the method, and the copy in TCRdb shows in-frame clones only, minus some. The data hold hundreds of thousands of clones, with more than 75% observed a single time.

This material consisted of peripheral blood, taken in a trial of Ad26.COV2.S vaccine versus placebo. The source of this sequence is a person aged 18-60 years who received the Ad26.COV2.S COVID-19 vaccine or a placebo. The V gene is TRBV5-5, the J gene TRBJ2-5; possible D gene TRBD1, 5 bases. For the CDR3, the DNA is TGTGCCAGCAGCTTGGTTACTGGCCCTTCAGGGGAGACCCAGTACTTC. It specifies CASSLVTGPSGETQYF. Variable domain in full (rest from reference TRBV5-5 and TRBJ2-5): DAGVTQSPTHLIKTRGQQVTLRCSPISGHKSVSWYQQVLGQGPQFIFQYYEKEERGRGNFPDRFSARQFPNYSSELNVNALLLGDSALYLCASSLVTGPSGETQYFGPGTRLLVL.